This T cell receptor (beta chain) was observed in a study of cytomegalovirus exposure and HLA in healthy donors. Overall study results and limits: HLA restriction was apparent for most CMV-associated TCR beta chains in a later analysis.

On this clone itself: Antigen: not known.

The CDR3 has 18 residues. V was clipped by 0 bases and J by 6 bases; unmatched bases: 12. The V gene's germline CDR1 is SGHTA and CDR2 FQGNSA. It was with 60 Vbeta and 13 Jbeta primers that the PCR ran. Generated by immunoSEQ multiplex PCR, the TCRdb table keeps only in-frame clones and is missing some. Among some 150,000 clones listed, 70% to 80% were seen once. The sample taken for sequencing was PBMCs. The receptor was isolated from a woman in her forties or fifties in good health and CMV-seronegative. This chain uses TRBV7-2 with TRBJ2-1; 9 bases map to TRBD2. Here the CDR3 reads CASSLAPSGTSRFNEQFF. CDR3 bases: TGTGCCAGCAGCTTAGCGCCGTCCGGGACTAGCCGGTTCAATGAGCAGTTCTTC.